This T cell receptor beta chain was identified during a study of shared clonotypes between healthy human individuals. Study as a whole: Each donor had three CD4 naive, three CD4 memory, two CD8 naive and one CD8 memory plate.

The CDR3 is 15 residues long. V lost 4 bases to trimming and J lost 2 bases, with 16 bases between them. Germline CDR1 is GTSNPN and CDR2 is SVGIG (reference sequence). Generated by immunoSEQ multiplex PCR, the TCRdb table keeps only in-frame clones and is missing some. This table has roughly 1 million clones, around 78% appearing once. The chain employs TRBV30 and TRBJ2-3; D tentatively reads TRBD1 or TRBD2 (6 bases each). Sequencing was performed on memory CD4+ T cells from PBMCs. Indicated subset: CD45RA-negative fraction. This sequence was found in a man between 18 and 29 years old in good health. Some clones in this sample may be carry-over from other donors' samples. The CDR3 sequence: CAWTNGGSFTDTQYF. Written as DNA, the CDR3 is TGTGCCTGGACCAACGGGGGCAGTTTCACAGATACGCAGTATTTT.